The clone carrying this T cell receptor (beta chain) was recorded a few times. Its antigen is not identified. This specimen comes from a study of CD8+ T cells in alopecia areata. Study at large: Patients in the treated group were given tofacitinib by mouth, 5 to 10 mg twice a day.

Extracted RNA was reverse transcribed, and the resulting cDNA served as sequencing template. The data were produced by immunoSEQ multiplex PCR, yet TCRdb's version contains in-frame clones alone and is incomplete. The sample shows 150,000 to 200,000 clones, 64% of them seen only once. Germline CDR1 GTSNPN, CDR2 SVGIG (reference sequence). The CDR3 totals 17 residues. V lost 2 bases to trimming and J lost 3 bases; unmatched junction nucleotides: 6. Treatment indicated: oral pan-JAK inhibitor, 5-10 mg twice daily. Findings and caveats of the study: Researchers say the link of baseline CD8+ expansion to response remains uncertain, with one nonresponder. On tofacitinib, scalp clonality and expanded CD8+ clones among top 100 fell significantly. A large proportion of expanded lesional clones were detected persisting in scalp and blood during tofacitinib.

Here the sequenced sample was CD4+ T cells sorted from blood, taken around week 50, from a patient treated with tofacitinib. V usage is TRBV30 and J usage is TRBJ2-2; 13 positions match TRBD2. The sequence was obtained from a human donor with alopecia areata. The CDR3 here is CAWSRGLAGHYTGELFF. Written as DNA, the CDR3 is TGTGCCTGGAGTCGGGGACTAGCGGGGCACTACACCGGGGAGCTGTTTTTT.